This T cell receptor (beta chain) was profiled in a study of T cells in tumors and immune-related adverse events. Germline CDR1 ENHRY, CDR2 SYGVKD. CDR3 length equals 14 residues. The V gene lost 3 bases and the J gene lost 6 bases, with 13 bases spanning the gap. Sequencing was performed with immunoSEQ multiplex PCR; in TCRdb, only in-frame clones are kept and a portion is missing. The sample lists 9,900 or so clones, just under 95% seen once, with 1.4% to 1.5% in the top ten. The sequencing used lymph node tissue, collected from a patient treated with anti-PD-1 therapy. The rearrangement uses TRBV10-3 and TRBJ2-3; D may be TRBD2 (6 bases). The TCR comes from a female donor with metastatic renal cell carcinoma. This chain's CDR3 is CAISDGGSSDTQYF. For the CDR3, the DNA is TGTGCCATCAGTGACGGAGGGAGCAGCGATACGCAGTATTTT.